What follows are 21 T cell receptor beta chains derived from one specimen sequenced in a study of T cells in Graves' hyperthyroidism and ophthalmopathy. Amplified TCR beta CDR3 regions came from RNA transcripts. Carried out on the TCR CDR3, a first-round RT-PCR used the HTBI primer set. TCRdb re-called the multiplex PCR reads with MiXCR, one entry per CDR3 protein. This sample has about 380,000 distinct CDR3 sequences, with about 15% found just once. Sequencing was performed on blood. The receptors shown here come from a woman aged 55-69 years with Graves' hyperthyroidism.

This clonotype has just a few counts. The gene calls are TRBV5-1 and TRBJ2-7; 10 bases line up with TRBD2. Germline trimming cut 0 bases from V and 3 bases from J; bases unmatched to any gene: 3. This CDR3 is built from 15 residues. From germline, CDR1 is SGHRS and CDR2 YFSETQ. In nucleotides, the CDR3 is TGCGCCAGCAGCTTGGAGCTAGCGGGAGTCTACGAGCAGTACTTC. It is translated as CASSLELAGVYEQYF. Full variable domain (remainder filled in from reference TRBV5-1 and TRBJ2-7): KAGVTQTPRYLIKTRGQQVTLSCSPISGHRSVSWYQQTPGQGLQFLFEYFSETQRNKGNFPGRFSGRQFSNSRSEMNVSTLELGDSALYLCASSLELAGVYEQYFGPGTRLTVT.

The V gene is TRBV4-1, the J gene TRBJ2-1; 10 bases are shared with TRBD1. The germline V gene encodes CDR1 MGHRA and CDR2 YSYEKL. The ends lost 0 bases at V and 7 bases at J; junction bases unmatched: 6. The length of the CDR3 is 16 residues. CDR3 bases: TGCGCCAGCAGCCAAGACCGACAGGGGGCGAGGAATGAGCAGTTCTTC. This sequence encodes CASSQDRQGARNEQFF.

There are many counts of this clonotype. V gene TRBV18 combines with J gene TRBJ1-1; no definite D call. The ends were cut back, 0 bases at V and 1 base at J, with 9 bases in the middle. The germline CDR1 and CDR2 sequences are KGHSH and LQKENI. The length of the CDR3 is 15 residues. CDR3 sequence: CASSPPNWGNTEAFF. The CDR3 region has the DNA TGTGCCAGCTCACCACCAAATTGGGGGAACACTGAAGCTTTCTTT.

This clonotype was found many times. The chain couples TRBV11-1 to TRBJ2-2; 13 bases map to TRBD2. Germline assignment: CDR1 SGHAT and CDR2 FQDESV (reference sequence). CDR3 length: 19 amino acids. Unmatched junction bases numbered 10, after V lost 3 bases and J lost 3 bases. For the CDR3, the DNA is TGTGCCAGCAGCTTCCCGGGGACTAGCGGGGCCAGGTACACCGGGGAGCTGTTTTTT. This gives the protein CASSFPGTSGARYTGELFF. Looking up the rest from reference TRBV11-1 and TRBJ2-2 gives the full variable domain: EAEVAQSPRYKITEKSQAVAFWCDPISGHATLYWYRQILGQGPELLVQFQDESVVDDSQLPKDRFSAERLKGVDSTLKIQPAELGDSAMYLCASSFPGTSGARYTGELFFGEGSRLTVL.

This clonotype appeared many times. The chain employs TRBV24-1 and TRBJ1-2, with D unresolved. V dropped 0 bases and J dropped 8 bases, with 9 bases sitting between them. CDR1 is KGHDR and CDR2 is SFDVKD in the germline V gene. The CDR3 runs 13 residues. The CDR3 loop reads CATSDLDRRGYTF. In DNA form, the CDR3 reads TGTGCCACCAGTGATTTGGACCGCCGGGGCTACACCTTC.

This clonotype came up a few times. V usage is TRBV6-1 and J usage is TRBJ1-2; D gene ambiguous. The CDR3 is 11 residues long. Germline V gives CDR1 MNHNS, CDR2 SASEGT. The V gene lost 5 bases and the J gene lost 8 bases, with 9 bases spanning the gap. CDR3 bases: TGTGCCAGCAGTTCCACCCCGGGCTACACCTTC. Translation: CASSSTPGYTF.

This clonotype was recorded at least ten times. This chain links TRBV7-9 with TRBJ2-6; tentative D call: TRBD1 (6 bases). The V gene lost 6 bases and the J gene lost 3 bases, with 15 bases spanning the gap. From germline, CDR1 is SEHNR and CDR2 FQNEAQ (reference sequence). The CDR3 has 16 residues. The CDR3 loop reads CASRPRTGSGANVLTF. The CDR3 region has the DNA TGTGCCAGCAGACCCCGTACAGGGAGTGGGGCCAACGTCCTGACTTTC.

In this sample, this clonotype turned up many times. The rearrangement joins TRBV28 to TRBJ2-1; 10 nucleotides align to TRBD1. There are 16 residues in the CDR3. CDR1 is MDHEN and CDR2 is SYDVKM in the germline V gene. The ends lost 5 bases at V and 2 bases at J; junction bases unmatched: 6. The CDR3 is CASSTRTGGTYNEQFF. The DNA for the CDR3 is TGTGCCAGCAGTACCAGGACAGGGGGGACCTACAATGAGCAGTTCTTC.

J is TRBJ1-1 and V is TRBV7-9, with D uncertain. CDR1 SEHNR and CDR2 FQNEAQ come from the germline V gene (reference sequence). The CDR3 length is 13 residues. Trimming removed 3 bases at V and 5 bases at J, with 10 bases between. CDR3 residues: CASSLYDETEAFF. CDR3 sequence (DNA): TGTGCCAGCAGCTTGTACGACGAGACTGAAGCTTTCTTT.

Details on this clonotype: A clone one base away is much larger, so this may be a read error. The chain has TRBV6-1 and TRBJ2-1; 8 positions match TRBD2. Germline V gene data show CDR1 as MNHNS and CDR2 as SASEGT. V shed 5 bases, J shed 4 bases, and the junction held 7 bases outside the gene matches. The CDR3 extends over 15 amino acids. CDR3 DNA sequence: TGTGCCAGCAGTCGGACTAGCCCTTCTTACAATGAGCAGTTCTTC. The encoded protein is CASSRTSPSYNEQFF.

This clonotype was recorded a few times. Given a much more abundant clone one base away, this may be a read error. J is TRBJ2-7 and V is TRBV6-5, with unresolved D. Trimming took 2 bases from V and 6 from J, leaving 5 bases between them. The CDR3 consists of 11 residues. From germline, CDR1 is MNHEY and CDR2 SVGAGI. CDR3 region: CASSYLCEQYF. CDR3 nucleotides: TGTGCCAGCAGTTACCTCTGCGAGCAGTACTTC.

As to this clonotype: A much larger clonotype is one base distant, so this may be a read error. The conserved phenylalanine or tryptophan normally closing the CDR3 is absent here, so this likely arose from a read error. V is TRBV28 and J is TRBJ2-2; 7 nucleotides align to TRBD1. The CDR3 has 15 amino acids. Germline V gene lookup returns CDR1 MDHEN and CDR2 SYDVKM. With 6 bases clipped from V and 0 bases from J, the junction kept 4 bases outside the gene matches. CDR3 in amino acids: CASRNQGANTGELFL. CDR3 nucleotide sequence: TGTGCCAGCAGGAATCAGGGGGCGAACACCGGGGAGCTGTTTCTT.

This clonotype was counted ten times or more. This chain uses TRBV5-1 with TRBJ1-6; D unclear. Germline CDR1 and CDR2: SGHRS and YFSETQ. The CDR3 consists of 15 residues. Trimming removed 4 bases at V and 8 bases at J, with 16 bases between. The CDR3 reads CASSRTQLVDSPLHF. The CDR3 coding sequence is TGCGCCAGCAGCAGAACACAGCTGGTGGATTCACCCCTCCACTTT.

This clonotype has just a few counts. The chain employs TRBV7-2 and TRBJ2-5; TRBD1 might be the D (5 bases). The CDR3 is made up of 15 amino acids. Trimming cost V 6 bases and J 5 bases, with 19 bases left between them. CDR1 SGHTA and CDR2 FQGNSA come from the germline V gene. Here the CDR3 DNA reads TGTGCCAGCAGACCCCGAGAGACAGTGTCGGAGACCCAGTACTTC. This translates into CASRPRETVSETQYF.

This clonotype was observed many times. The rearrangement joins TRBV2 to TRBJ1-5, with D unresolved. The germline V and J ends were trimmed by 6 bases and 1 base, with 16 bases remaining between them. The germline gives CDR1 SNHLY, CDR2 FYNNEI. The CDR3 runs 16 residues. CDR3 region: CASSRSSGFSNQPQHF. The CDR3, as DNA: TGTGCCAGCAGCCGCTCGTCGGGGTTCAGCAATCAGCCCCAGCATTTT.

This CDR3 is CASRHETGYNSPLHF. In nucleotides, the CDR3 is TGTGCCAGCAGACACGAGACAGGGTATAATTCACCCCTCCACTTT. The chain joins TRBV6-1 to TRBJ1-6; 7 positions match TRBD1. The germline V gene has CDR1 MNHNS and CDR2 SASEGT. V gave up 6 bases and J gave up 4 bases; unmatched junction bases: 6. The CDR3 length is 15 residues.

This clonotype has ten or more counts. The chain has TRBV3-1 and TRBJ2-1, with 8 positions matching TRBD2. V shed 4 bases and J 2 bases; nucleotides not matched to a gene: 4. There are 15 residues in the CDR3. Germline loops: CDR1 LGHDT, CDR2 YNNKEL (reference sequence). The CDR3 DNA reads TGTGCCAGCAGCCTTCTAGCGGGTCCCTACAATGAGCAGTTCTTC. This codes for CASSLLAGPYNEQFF.

This clonotype has just one count. The chain combines TRBV12-3 or TRBV12-4 with TRBJ2-7, with 7 bases that match TRBD1. This CDR3 is built from 15 residues. V shed 6 bases and J 5 bases; nucleotides not matched to a gene: 13. The CDR3 reads CASSPSRQGRNEQYF. The CDR3 DNA reads TGTGCCAGCAGCCCCTCTCGACAGGGACGCAACGAGCAGTACTTC.

The sample holds many counts of this clonotype. The chain carries TRBV7-8 and TRBJ1-2; TRBD1 is a possible D gene (5 bases). Germline V gene lookup returns CDR1 SGHVS and CDR2 FQNEAQ. This CDR3 is 14 amino acids long. With 5 bases removed from V and 4 bases from J, the gap between germline ends came to 14 bases. The CDR3 spells CASSAGTGGYGYTF. As DNA, the CDR3 is TGTGCCAGCAGCGCCGGGACGGGGGGCTATGGCTACACCTTC.

The V gene is TRBV19, the J gene TRBJ2-3; no firm D call. Germline assignment: CDR1 LNHDA and CDR2 SQIVND (reference sequence). V was pared by 4 bases and J by 3 bases, with 11 bases between. The CDR3 is made up of 14 amino acids. This CDR3 is CASSTQASTDTQYF. CDR3 sequence (DNA): TGTGCCAGTAGTACCCAGGCATCTACAGATACGCAGTATTTT. Based on the CDR3 plus reference TRBV19 and TRBJ2-3, the full variable domain is DGGITQSPKYLFRKEGQNVTLSCEQNLNHDAMYWYRQDPGQGLRLIYYSQIVNDFQKGDIAEGYSVSREKKESFPLTVTSAQKNPTAFYLCASSTQASTDTQYFGPGTRLTVL.

This clonotype was recorded at least ten times. The chain has TRBV12-3 or TRBV12-4 and TRBJ2-3; 10 positions match TRBD2. The CDR3 loop spans 16 amino acids. With 0 bases clipped from V and 0 bases from J, the junction kept 0 bases outside the gene matches. The CDR3 bases are TGTGCCAGCAGTTTAGCTAGCGGGGGGAGCACAGATACGCAGTATTTT. It specifies CASSLASGGSTDTQYF.